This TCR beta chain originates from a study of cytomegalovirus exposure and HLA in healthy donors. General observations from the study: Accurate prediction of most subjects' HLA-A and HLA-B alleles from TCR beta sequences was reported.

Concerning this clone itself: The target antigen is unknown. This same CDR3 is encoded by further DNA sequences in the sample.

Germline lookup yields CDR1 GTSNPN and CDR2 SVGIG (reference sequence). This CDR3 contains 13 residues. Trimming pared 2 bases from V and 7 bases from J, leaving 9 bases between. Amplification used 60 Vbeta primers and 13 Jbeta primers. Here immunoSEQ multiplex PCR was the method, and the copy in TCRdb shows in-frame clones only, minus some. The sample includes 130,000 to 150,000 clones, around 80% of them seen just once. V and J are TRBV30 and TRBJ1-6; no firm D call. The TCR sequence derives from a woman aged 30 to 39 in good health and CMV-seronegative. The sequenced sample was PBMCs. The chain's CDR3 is CAWSSARNSPLHF. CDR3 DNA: TGTGCCTGGAGTTCAGCGAGGAATTCACCCCTCCACTTT.